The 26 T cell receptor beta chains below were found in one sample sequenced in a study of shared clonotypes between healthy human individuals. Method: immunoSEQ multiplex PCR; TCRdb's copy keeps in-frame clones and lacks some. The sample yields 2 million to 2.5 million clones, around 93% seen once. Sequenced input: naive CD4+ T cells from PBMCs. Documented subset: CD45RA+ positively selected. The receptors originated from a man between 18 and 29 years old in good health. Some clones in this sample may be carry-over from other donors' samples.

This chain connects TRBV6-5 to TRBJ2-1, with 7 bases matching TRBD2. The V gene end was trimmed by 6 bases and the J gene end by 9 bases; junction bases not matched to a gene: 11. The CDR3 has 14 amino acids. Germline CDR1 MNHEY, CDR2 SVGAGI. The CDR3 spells CASRRDYPKGEQFF. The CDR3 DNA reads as TGTGCCAGCAGACGGGACTACCCTAAAGGTGAGCAGTTCTTC.

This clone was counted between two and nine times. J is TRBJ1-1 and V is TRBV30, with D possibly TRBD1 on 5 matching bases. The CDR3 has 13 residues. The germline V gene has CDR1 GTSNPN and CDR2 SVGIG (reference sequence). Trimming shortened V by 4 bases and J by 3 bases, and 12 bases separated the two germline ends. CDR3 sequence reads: CAWIRRGDTEAFF. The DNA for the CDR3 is TGTGCCTGGATACGTCGGGGGGACACTGAAGCTTTCTTT. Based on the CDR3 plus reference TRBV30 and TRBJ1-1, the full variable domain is SQTIHQWPATLVQPVGSPLSLECTVEGTSNPNLYWYRQAAGRGLQLLFYSVGIGQISSEVPQNLSASRPQDRQFILSSKKLLLSDSGFYLCAWIRRGDTEAFFGQGTRLTVV.

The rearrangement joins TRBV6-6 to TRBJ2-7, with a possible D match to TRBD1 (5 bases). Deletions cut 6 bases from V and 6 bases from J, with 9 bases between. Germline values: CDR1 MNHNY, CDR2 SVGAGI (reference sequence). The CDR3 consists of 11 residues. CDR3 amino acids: CASSQGTEQYF. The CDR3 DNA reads TGTGCCAGCAGCCAGGGAACCGAGCAGTACTTC.

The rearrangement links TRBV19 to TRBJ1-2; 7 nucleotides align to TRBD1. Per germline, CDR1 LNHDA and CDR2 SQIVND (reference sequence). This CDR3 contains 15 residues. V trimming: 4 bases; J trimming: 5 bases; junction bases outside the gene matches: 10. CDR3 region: CASSTDRAGSYGYTF. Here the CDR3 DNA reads TGTGCCAGTAGTACAGACAGGGCTGGGAGTTATGGCTACACCTTC.

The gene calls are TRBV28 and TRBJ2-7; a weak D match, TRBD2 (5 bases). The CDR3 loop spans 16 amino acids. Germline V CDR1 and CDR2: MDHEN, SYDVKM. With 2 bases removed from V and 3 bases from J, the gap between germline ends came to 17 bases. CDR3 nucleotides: TGTGCCAGCAGTTTACGAGGGAGTGGGCCCCACTACGAGCAGTACTTC. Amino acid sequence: CASSLRGSGPHYEQYF. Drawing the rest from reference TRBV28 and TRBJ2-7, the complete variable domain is DVKVTQSSRYLVKRTGEKVFLECVQDMDHENMFWYRQDPGLGLRLIYFSYDVKMKEKGDIPEGYSVSREKKERFSLILESASTNQTSMYLCASSLRGSGPHYEQYFGPGTRLTVT.

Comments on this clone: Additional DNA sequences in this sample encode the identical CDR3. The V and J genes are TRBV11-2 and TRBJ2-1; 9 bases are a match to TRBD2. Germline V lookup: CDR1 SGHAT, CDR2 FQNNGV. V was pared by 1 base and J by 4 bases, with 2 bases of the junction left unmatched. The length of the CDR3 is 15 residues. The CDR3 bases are TGTGCCAGCAGCTTAGGACTAGCGGTATACAATGAGCAGTTCTTC. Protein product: CASSLGLAVYNEQFF.

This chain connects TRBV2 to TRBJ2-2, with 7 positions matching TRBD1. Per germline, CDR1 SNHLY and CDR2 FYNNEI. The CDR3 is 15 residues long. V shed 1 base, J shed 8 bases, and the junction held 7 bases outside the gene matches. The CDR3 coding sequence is TGTGCCAGCAGTGAAGGCGGCACAGGGGTGGGGGAGCTGTTTTTT. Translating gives CASSEGGTGVGELFF.

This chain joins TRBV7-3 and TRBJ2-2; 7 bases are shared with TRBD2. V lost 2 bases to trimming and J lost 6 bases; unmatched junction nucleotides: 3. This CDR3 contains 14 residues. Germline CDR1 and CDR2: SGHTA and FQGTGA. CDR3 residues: CASSLGLVPGELFF. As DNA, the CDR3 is TGTGCCAGCAGCTTAGGACTAGTTCCCGGGGAGCTGTTTTTT.

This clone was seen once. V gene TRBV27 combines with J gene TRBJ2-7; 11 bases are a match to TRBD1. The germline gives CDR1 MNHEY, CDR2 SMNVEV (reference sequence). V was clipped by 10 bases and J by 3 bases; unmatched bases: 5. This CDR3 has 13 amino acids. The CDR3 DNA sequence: TGTGCCACCACCGGGACAGGGGGCTACGAGCAGTACTTC. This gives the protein CATTGTGGYEQYF.

As DNA, the CDR3 is TGTGCCAGCAGCCCATTTAGCGGGAGGGCGTCAGATACGCAGTATTTT. It translates to CASSPFSGRASDTQYF. This chain uses TRBV7-9 with TRBJ2-3, with 11 bases lining up with TRBD2. Germline V CDR1 and CDR2: SEHNR, FQNEAQ (reference sequence). With 5 bases clipped from V and 4 bases from J, the junction kept 8 bases outside the gene matches. This CDR3 spans 16 amino acids.

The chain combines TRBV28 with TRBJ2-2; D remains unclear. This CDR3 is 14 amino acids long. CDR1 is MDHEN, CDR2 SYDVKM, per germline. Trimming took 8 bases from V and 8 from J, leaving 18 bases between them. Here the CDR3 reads CASVWQSMGGELFF. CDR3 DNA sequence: TGTGCCAGCGTGTGGCAGAGTATGGGTGGGGAGCTGTTTTTT.

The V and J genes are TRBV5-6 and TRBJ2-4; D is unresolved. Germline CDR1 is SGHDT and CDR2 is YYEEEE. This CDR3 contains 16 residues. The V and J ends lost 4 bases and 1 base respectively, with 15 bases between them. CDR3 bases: TGTGCCAGCAGCCAAGGCAGAAATACCGCCAAAAACATTCAGTACTTC. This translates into CASSQGRNTAKNIQYF. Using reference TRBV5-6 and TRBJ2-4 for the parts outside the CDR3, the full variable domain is DAGVTQSPTHLIKTRGQQVTLRCSPKSGHDTVSWYQQALGQGPQFIFQYYEEEERQRGNFPDRFSGHQFPNYSSELNVNALLLGDSALYLCASSQGRNTAKNIQYFGAGTRLSVL.

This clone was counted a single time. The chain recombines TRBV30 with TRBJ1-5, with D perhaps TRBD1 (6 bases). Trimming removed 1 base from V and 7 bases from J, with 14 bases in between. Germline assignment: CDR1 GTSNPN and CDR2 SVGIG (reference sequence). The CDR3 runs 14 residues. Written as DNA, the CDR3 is TGTGCCTGGAGTGCCACCTCCCAGGGGCAGCCCCAGCATTTT. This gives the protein CAWSATSQGQPQHF.

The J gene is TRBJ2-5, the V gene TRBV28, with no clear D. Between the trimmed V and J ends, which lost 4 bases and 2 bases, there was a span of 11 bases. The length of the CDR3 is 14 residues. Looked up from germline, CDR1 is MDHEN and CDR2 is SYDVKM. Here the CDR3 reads CASSSHYRQETQYF. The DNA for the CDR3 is TGTGCCAGCAGTTCCCACTATCGGCAAGAGACCCAGTACTTC. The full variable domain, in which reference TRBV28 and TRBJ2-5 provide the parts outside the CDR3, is DVKVTQSSRYLVKRTGEKVFLECVQDMDHENMFWYRQDPGLGLRLIYFSYDVKMKEKGDIPEGYSVSREKKERFSLILESASTNQTSMYLCASSSHYRQETQYFGPGTRLLVL.

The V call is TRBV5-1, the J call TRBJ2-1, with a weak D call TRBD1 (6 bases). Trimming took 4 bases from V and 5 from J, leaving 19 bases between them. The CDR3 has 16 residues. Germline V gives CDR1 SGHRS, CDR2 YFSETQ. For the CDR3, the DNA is TGCGCCAGCAGCCTCATGGGCAGGGGTCGGGACAATGAGCAGTTCTTC. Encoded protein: CASSLMGRGRDNEQFF.

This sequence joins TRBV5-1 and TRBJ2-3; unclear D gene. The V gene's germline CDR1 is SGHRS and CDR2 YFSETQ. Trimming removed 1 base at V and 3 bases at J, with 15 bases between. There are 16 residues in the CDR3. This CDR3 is CASSLSADWQTDTQYF. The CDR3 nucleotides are TGCGCCAGCAGCTTGTCCGCGGATTGGCAAACAGATACGCAGTATTTT.

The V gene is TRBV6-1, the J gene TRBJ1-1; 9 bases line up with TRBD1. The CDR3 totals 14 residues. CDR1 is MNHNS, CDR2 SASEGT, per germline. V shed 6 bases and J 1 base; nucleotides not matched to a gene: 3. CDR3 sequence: CASRTGGTNTEAFF. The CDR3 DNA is TGTGCCAGCAGAACAGGGGGCACGAACACTGAAGCTTTCTTT.

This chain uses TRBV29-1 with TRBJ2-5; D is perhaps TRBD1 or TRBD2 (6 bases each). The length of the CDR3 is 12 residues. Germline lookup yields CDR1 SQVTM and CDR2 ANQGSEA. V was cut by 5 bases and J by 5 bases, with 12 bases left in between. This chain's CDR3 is CSVHGGGETQYF. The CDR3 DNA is TGCAGCGTTCACGGGGGCGGGGAGACCCAGTACTTC.

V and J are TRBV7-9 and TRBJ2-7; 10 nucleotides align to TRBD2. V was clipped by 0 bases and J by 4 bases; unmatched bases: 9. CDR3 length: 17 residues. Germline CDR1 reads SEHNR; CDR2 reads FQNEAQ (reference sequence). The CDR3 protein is CASSLALAGDKGYEQYF. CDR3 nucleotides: TGTGCCAGCAGCTTAGCGCTAGCGGGAGACAAAGGATACGAGCAGTACTTC.

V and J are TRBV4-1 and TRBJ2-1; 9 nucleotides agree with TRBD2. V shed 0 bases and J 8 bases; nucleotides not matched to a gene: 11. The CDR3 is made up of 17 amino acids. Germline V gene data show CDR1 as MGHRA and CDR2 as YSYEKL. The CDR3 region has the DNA TGCGCCAGCAGCCAAGAACGGCGGGGCGGGGGGGTTGATGAGCAGTTCTTC. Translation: CASSQERRGGGVDEQFF.

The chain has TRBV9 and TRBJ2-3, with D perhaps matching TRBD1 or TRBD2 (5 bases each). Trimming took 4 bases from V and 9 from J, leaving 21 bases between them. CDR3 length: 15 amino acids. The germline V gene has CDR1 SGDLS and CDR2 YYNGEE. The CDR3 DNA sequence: TGTGCCAGCAGCCCAAGCCCCGGGACGTCGGTCACGCAGTATTTT. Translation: CASSPSPGTSVTQYF.

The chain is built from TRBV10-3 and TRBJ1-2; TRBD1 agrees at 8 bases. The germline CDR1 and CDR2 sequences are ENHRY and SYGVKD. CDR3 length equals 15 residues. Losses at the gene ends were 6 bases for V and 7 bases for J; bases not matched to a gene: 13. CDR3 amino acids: CAIRDGGTGRGGYTF. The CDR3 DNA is TGTGCCATCAGGGATGGAGGGACAGGAAGAGGTGGCTACACCTTC.

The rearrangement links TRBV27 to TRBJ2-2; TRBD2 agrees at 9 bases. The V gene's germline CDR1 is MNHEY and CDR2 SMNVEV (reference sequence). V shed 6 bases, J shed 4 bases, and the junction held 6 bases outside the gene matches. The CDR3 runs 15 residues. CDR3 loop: CASRIFSGSTGELFF. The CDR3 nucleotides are TGTGCCAGCAGGATTTTTAGCGGGAGCACCGGGGAGCTGTTTTTT.

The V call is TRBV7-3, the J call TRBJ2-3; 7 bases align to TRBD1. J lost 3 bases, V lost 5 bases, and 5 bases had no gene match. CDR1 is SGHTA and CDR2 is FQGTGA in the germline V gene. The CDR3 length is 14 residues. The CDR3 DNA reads TGTGCCAGCAGCCCAGGGACAGAAACAGATACGCAGTATTTT. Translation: CASSPGTETDTQYF.

In DNA form, the CDR3 reads TGTGCCAGCAGCTTAACGTGGGGAGGTCACACCGGGGAGCTGTTTTTT. This sequence encodes CASSLTWGGHTGELFF. The chain uses TRBV7-3 and TRBJ2-2, with TRBD2 as a possible D gene (6 bases). Per germline, CDR1 SGHTA and CDR2 FQGTGA. This CDR3 contains 16 residues. Trimming took off 0 bases at V and 3 bases at J, with 11 bases between the two ends.

The CDR3: CASSLAWDRGTGLETQYF. CDR3 nucleotide sequence: TGTGCCAGCAGCTTAGCGTGGGACAGGGGGACGGGATTGGAGACCCAGTACTTC. This chain links TRBV7-9 with TRBJ2-5; 11 bases align to TRBD1. Trimming at V came to 0 bases and at J to 5 bases, leaving 11 bases not matched to a gene. The CDR3 covers 18 residues. Germline V gives CDR1 SEHNR, CDR2 FQNEAQ (reference sequence).